This is a list of T cell receptor beta chains from one sample in a study of CD8+CD57+ T cells in acquired aplastic anemia. Each CDR3 protein gets one entry after TCRdb re-called the reads with MiXCR. This sample has 180,000 or so distinct CDR3 sequences, with approximately 48% found just once. Sequenced material: sorted CD4+, CD8+, or CD8+CD57+ T cells (not recorded which) from PBMCs. These receptors came from a human donor with aplastic anemia. CDR3s include the opening cysteine and the closing phenylalanine or tryptophan. A D gene is named only where the DNA matches it firmly. Clone size is shown for a subset of rows, as once, few, many or a class of expanded clone.

j_call	v_call	clone_size	d_call	cdr3_nt	cdr3_aa
TRBJ2-6	TRBV29-1	NA	NA	TGCAGCGTTGAAGAGGGCAGGAGGGGGCTGGCTTTC	CSVEEGRRGLAF
TRBJ2-2	TRBV9	NA	TRBD1	TGTGCCAGCAGCGTAGGACAGGGGTCGATGAGGACCGGGGAGCTGTTTTTT	CASSVGQGSMRTGELFF
TRBJ2-7	TRBV12-3/TRBV12-4	many	NA	TGTGCCAGCAGTTTAATGGTCCCGGGCGAGCAGTACTTC	CASSLMVPGEQYF
TRBJ2-3	TRBV11-1	NA	NA	TGTGCCAGCAGCTTTCCCCTCGGAGGCACAGATACGCAGTATTTT	CASSFPLGGTDTQYF
TRBJ2-6	TRBV5-1	NA	NA	TGCGCCAGCAGCCCTGGACCATTGGGTGGGGCCAACGTCCTGACTTTC	CASSPGPLGGANVLTF
TRBJ2-7	TRBV7-8	few	NA	TGTGCCAGCAGCTTAAGGGTGGGGGGCTCCTACGAGCAGTACTTC	CASSLRVGGSYEQYF
TRBJ1-1	TRBV2	NA	TRBD1	TGCGCCAGCAGTGGACCGACAGGGAAGGACACTGAAGCTTTCTTT	CASSGPTGKDTEAFF
TRBJ2-7	TRBV10-3	NA	NA	TGTGCCAGCAGTTACAGGGACTCCTACGAGCAGTACTTC	CASSYRDSYEQYF
TRBJ2-6	TRBV5-1	many	NA	TGCGCCAGCAGCTTGGTCGGGGCAGCCCGACAAGAGAATGGGGCCAACGTCCTGACTTTC	CASSLVGAARQENGANVLTF
TRBJ2-1	TRBV12-3/TRBV12-4	many	TRBD2	TGTGCCAGCAGTATAGCGGGGGGGCCCTCCATCGAGCAGTTCTTC	CASSIAGGPSIEQFF
TRBJ1-5	TRBV20-1	NA	NA	TGCAGTGCCCTCTTGGGACCATATAGCAATCAGCCCCAGCATTTT	CSALLGPYSNQPQHF
TRBJ2-5	TRBV6-1	few	TRBD2	TGTGCCAGCAGAAGTGGGCGGGGGGGCCCCTCCCGGGAGACCCAGTACTTC	CASRSGRGGPSRETQYF
TRBJ2-3	TRBV30	NA	NA	TGTAGTTTGACTAGCACAGATACGCAGTATTTT	CSLTSTDTQYF
TRBJ1-1	TRBV12-3/TRBV12-4	many	NA	TGTGCCAGCAGTTTGGATAACTCGAACACTGAAGCTTTCTTT	CASSLDNSNTEAFF
TRBJ2-1	TRBV7-3	NA	NA	TGTGCCAGCAGCTTATCTCTCTCCAATGAGCAGTTCTTC	CASSLSLSNEQFF
TRBJ2-7	TRBV24-1	NA	TRBD1	TGTGCCACCAGTGATGGACAGGGGTACCCCTACGAGCAGTACTTC	CATSDGQGYPYEQYF
TRBJ1-4	TRBV29-1	many	TRBD1	TGCAGCGTAGATACCGGGACAGGGGGAGAAAAACTGTTTTTT	CSVDTGTGGEKLFF
TRBJ2-3	TRBV11-2	NA	TRBD2	TGTGCCAGCAGCTCCTCTAGCGGGAGGGCCGTCGCAGATACGCAGTATTTT	CASSSSSGRAVADTQYF
TRBJ2-3	TRBV19	NA	TRBD1	TGTGCCAGTAGGGCTAAACAGGGGGCGAGAACAGATACGCAGTATTTT	CASRAKQGARTDTQYF
TRBJ1-1	TRBV5-1	NA	NA	TGCGCCAGCAGGACGGCGAACACTGAAGCTTTCTTT	CASRTANTEAFF
TRBJ2-3	TRBV11-2	many	NA	TGTGCCAGCAGCTTCGGGTACAGCACAGATACGCAGTATTTT	CASSFGYSTDTQYF
TRBJ2-7	TRBV7-9	NA	TRBD1	TGTGCCAGCAGCAACCCGGGACAGGGTTACGAGCAGTACTTC	CASSNPGQGYEQYF
TRBJ1-6	TRBV10-3	NA	TRBD1	TGTGCCAGCGAGATGGACAGGATCGGTTCACCCCTCCACTTT	CASEMDRIGSPLHF
TRBJ1-5	TRBV4-2	NA	TRBD1	TGTGCCAGCAGCCAAGGGACAGGCTTCCCGGATCAGCCCCAGCATTTT	CASSQGTGFPDQPQHF
TRBJ1-2	TRBV10-3	many	NA	TGTGCCATCACCCCGAATCGGGGCTATGGCTACACCTTC	CAITPNRGYGYTF
TRBJ2-2	TRBV12-5	few	TRBD1	TGTGCTAGTGGTTTGGGCCAGGGGGCTGGGGAGCTGTTTTTT	CASGLGQGAGELFF
TRBJ1-1	TRBV7-8	few	NA	TGTGCCAGCAGCTTAGTCCAAGGAACTGAAGCTTTCTTT	CASSLVQGTEAFF
TRBJ2-1	TRBV28	few	TRBD1	TGTGCCAGCAGTTCAGTCCTACGACAGGGCATTGAGCAGTTCTTC	CASSSVLRQGIEQFF
TRBJ2-1	TRBV6-1	many	NA	TGTGCCAGCAGTGAACCCGATAAGGATGAGCAGTTCTTC	CASSEPDKDEQFF
TRBJ2-1	TRBV11-2	NA	TRBD1	TGTGCCAGCAGCTTAACCGGGACAGGGACCTACAATGAGCAGTTCTTC	CASSLTGTGTYNEQFF
TRBJ1-1	TRBV29-1	NA	TRBD1	TGCAGCGTGGACAGGGGTGGCTCTGAAGCTTTCTTT	CSVDRGGSEAFF
TRBJ2-5	TRBV2	many	NA	TGTGCCCTAGGGGGCGGGGGTAACCAAGAGACCCAGTACTTC	CALGGGGNQETQYF
TRBJ2-7	TRBV24-1	NA	TRBD2	TGTGCCACCAGTGACCTGACTAGCGCGAGCGGCCAGTACTTC	CATSDLTSASGQYF
TRBJ1-3	TRBV10-3	NA	NA	TGTGCCATCAGGGATAGTAGGGGAGGAAACACCATATATTTT	CAIRDSRGGNTIYF